This T cell receptor beta chain was recovered during a study of brain metastases from non-small cell lung cancer. The study's findings and limits: T-cell clones appeared expanded in around 60% of brain metastases relative to matched primary tumors. TCR repertoires overlapped largely between brain metastases and matched primaries.

Generated by immunoSEQ multiplex PCR, the TCRdb table keeps only in-frame clones and is missing some. The sample consists of several hundred clones, 70% to 90% of them appearing once. Concerning this clone: Antigen unknown.

The TCR comes from a donor older than 35 with non-small cell lung cancer. Sequenced material: tissue from a brain metastasis.

The CDR3 loop reads CASSPHRGTRVETQYF. The CDR3 nucleotides are TGTGCCAGCAGTCCCCACCGCGGCACCCGAGTAGAGACCCAGTACTTC. The rearrangement links TRBV6-2 or TRBV6-3 to TRBJ2-5; D gene ambiguous. Germline lookup yields CDR1 MNHEY and CDR2 SVGEGT. Between the trimmed V and J ends, which lost 5 bases and 4 bases, there was a span of 20 bases. CDR3 length: 16 residues.